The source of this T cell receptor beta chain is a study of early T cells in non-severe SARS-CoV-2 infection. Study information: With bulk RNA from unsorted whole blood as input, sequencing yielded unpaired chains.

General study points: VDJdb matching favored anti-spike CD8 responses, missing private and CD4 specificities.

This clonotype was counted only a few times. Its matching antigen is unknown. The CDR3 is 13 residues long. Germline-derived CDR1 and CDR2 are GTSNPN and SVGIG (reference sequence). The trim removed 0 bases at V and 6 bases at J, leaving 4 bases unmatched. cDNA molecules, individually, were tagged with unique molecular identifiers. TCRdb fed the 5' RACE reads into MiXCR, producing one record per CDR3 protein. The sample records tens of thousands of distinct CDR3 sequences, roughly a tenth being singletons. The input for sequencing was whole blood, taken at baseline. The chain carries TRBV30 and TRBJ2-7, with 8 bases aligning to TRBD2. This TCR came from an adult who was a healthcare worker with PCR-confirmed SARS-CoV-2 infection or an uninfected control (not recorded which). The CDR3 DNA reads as TGTGCCTGGAGTGTAAATCGGGGGGGCGAGCAGTACTTC. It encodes CAWSVNRGGEQYF.